The 14 T cell receptor beta chains given below trace back to one sample, sequenced in a study of T cell clonotyping in hematopoietic cell transplantation. Time point: recipient sample about 28 days before transplant, after cytoreduction. Sequencing used immunoSEQ multiplex PCR; TCRdb keeps in-frame clones, though not all of them. Of 20,000 to 25,000 clones detected, 90% appear once; the ten largest clones hold about 4%. Source: peripheral blood mononuclear cells, taken before stem cell transplant. These receptors all stem from a man aged 18-30 years with biphenotypic leukemia. Some clones in this sample may be carry-over from other donors' samples.

The chain uses TRBV19 and TRBJ1-2, with D perhaps matching TRBD1 (5 bases). Germline V gives CDR1 LNHDA, CDR2 SQIVND (reference sequence). The CDR3 spans 14 residues. V gave up 1 base and J gave up 6 bases, with 12 bases separating them. This CDR3 reads CASSIVQGNDGYTF. Written as DNA, the CDR3 is TGTGCCAGTAGTATAGTCCAGGGAAACGATGGCTACACCTTC.

The rearrangement joins TRBV7-9 to TRBJ1-4; the D gene is possibly TRBD1 (5 bases). Germline CDR1 reads SEHNR; CDR2 reads FQNEAQ (reference sequence). This CDR3 spans 15 amino acids. Trimming took 5 bases from V and 8 from J, leaving 18 bases between them. For the CDR3, the DNA is TGTGCCAGCAGCCCCGGGCTCGGGGAGGGGGAAAAACTGTTTTTT. Amino acids: CASSPGLGEGEKLFF. The full variable domain, completed using reference TRBV7-9 and TRBJ1-4, is DTGVSQNPRHKITKRGQNVTFRCDPISEHNRLYWYRQTLGQGPEFLTYFQNEAQLEKSRLLSDRFSAERPKGSFSTLEIQRTEQGDSAMYLCASSPGLGEGEKLFFGSGTQLSVL.

CDR3 in amino acids: CASNREIAGGRTDTQYF. In nucleotides, the CDR3 is TGTGCCAGCAACAGGGAAATAGCGGGAGGTCGCACAGATACGCAGTATTTT. This sequence joins TRBV7-9 and TRBJ2-3; 10 bases are a match to TRBD2. The CDR3 runs 17 residues. The J segment lost 1 base and the V segment lost 7 bases, leaving 11 bases of the junction unmatched. The germline V gene has CDR1 SEHNR and CDR2 FQNEAQ (reference sequence). The complete variable domain, with remaining parts taken from reference TRBV7-9 and TRBJ2-3, reads DTGVSQNPRHKITKRGQNVTFRCDPISEHNRLYWYRQTLGQGPEFLTYFQNEAQLEKSRLLSDRFSAERPKGSFSTLEIQRTEQGDSAMYLCASNREIAGGRTDTQYFGPGTRLTVL.

This clone was seen more than once but under ten times. The chain combines TRBV10-3 with TRBJ1-5; no clear D gene. Trimming took 0 bases from V and 0 from J, leaving 9 bases between them. CDR1 is ENHRY, CDR2 SYGVKD, per germline. The CDR3 extends over 16 amino acids. The CDR3 DNA sequence: TGTGCCATCAGTGAGTCGACACCGTATAGCAATCAGCCCCAGCATTTT. Translating gives CAISESTPYSNQPQHF.

This rearrangement joins TRBV2 to TRBJ1-4, with D unresolved. Trimming shortened V by 7 bases and J by 5 bases, and 8 bases separated the two germline ends. This CDR3 has 12 amino acids. Germline loops: CDR1 SNHLY, CDR2 FYNNEI. The CDR3 DNA sequence: TGTGCCAGCACGTTCAGCAATGAAAAACTGTTTTTT. Protein product: CASTFSNEKLFF.

Only one count was recorded for this clone. The chain couples TRBV9 to TRBJ1-3; D remains unclear. The CDR3 extends over 13 amino acids. Per germline, CDR1 SGDLS and CDR2 YYNGEE. Trimming took off 4 bases at V and 5 bases at J, with 10 bases between the two ends. The CDR3 is CASSQTGRNTIYF. The DNA for the CDR3 is TGTGCCAGCAGCCAGACGGGGAGAAACACCATATATTTT.

In DNA, the CDR3 is TGTGCCAGCAGCACAGGGAACAACGAGCAGTACTTC. It codes for CASSTGNNEQYF. The chain carries TRBV27 and TRBJ2-7, with D possibly TRBD1 on 6 matching bases. V was clipped by 6 bases and J by 5 bases, with 11 bases between them. The germline gives CDR1 MNHEY, CDR2 SMNVEV (reference sequence). This CDR3 has 12 amino acids.

The chain links TRBV9 to TRBJ2-5; D unclear. Germline CDR1 reads SGDLS; CDR2 reads YYNGEE. Trimming shortened V by 3 bases and J by 1 base, and 4 bases separated the two germline ends. The CDR3 sequence is 12 residues long. CDR3 coding DNA: TGTGCCAGCAGCGGGCCCCAAGAGACCCAGTACTTC. This codes for CASSGPQETQYF.

The chain combines TRBV7-9 with TRBJ2-1, with D maybe TRBD2 (5 bases). The CDR3 loop spans 16 amino acids. The V end lost 5 bases, the J end lost 4 bases, and 18 bases lay between the germline ends. The germline CDR1 and CDR2 sequences are SEHNR and FQNEAQ (reference sequence). The CDR3 DNA follows: TGTGCCAGCAGCCCACGGGGTGGGAGTGGGTACAATGAGCAGTTCTTC. Its translation is CASSPRGGSGYNEQFF. The full variable domain, with the rest looked up from reference TRBV7-9 and TRBJ2-1, is DTGVSQNPRHKITKRGQNVTFRCDPISEHNRLYWYRQTLGQGPEFLTYFQNEAQLEKSRLLSDRFSAERPKGSFSTLEIQRTEQGDSAMYLCASSPRGGSGYNEQFFGPGTRLTVL.

This chain uses TRBV9 with TRBJ2-6; 7 positions agree with TRBD1. CDR1 SGDLS and CDR2 YYNGEE come from the germline V gene. The CDR3 runs 19 residues. The junction had 12 bases not matched to a gene; V was cut back by 3 bases and J by 0 bases. CDR3 protein: CASSGAKGQTFSGANVLTF. CDR3 DNA sequence: TGTGCCAGCAGCGGGGCTAAGGGACAGACCTTCTCTGGGGCCAACGTCCTGACTTTC.

The V gene is TRBV9, the J gene TRBJ2-2; 11 bases align to TRBD2. Germline V gene sequence: CDR1 SGDLS, CDR2 YYNGEE. This CDR3 is built from 16 residues. V lost 3 bases and J lost 1; bases outside the gene matches: 2. CDR3 amino acids: CASSEGTSGNTGELFF. CDR3 nucleotides: TGTGCCAGCAGCGAGGGGACTAGCGGGAACACCGGGGAGCTGTTTTTT. Together with reference TRBV9 and TRBJ2-2, the CDR3 gives the full variable domain: DSGVTQTPKHLITATGQRVTLRCSPRSGDLSVYWYQQSLDQGLQFLIQYYNGEERAKGNILERFSAQQFPDLHSELNLSSLELGDSALYFCASSEGTSGNTGELFFGEGSRLTVL.

This rearrangement joins TRBV4-1 to TRBJ1-4, with a weak D call TRBD1 (5 bases). V lost 0 bases to trimming and J lost 0 bases, with 8 bases between them. The germline gives CDR1 MGHRA, CDR2 YSYEKL. This CDR3 is built from 16 residues. CDR3 amino acids: CASSQDTTATNEKLFF. Here the CDR3 DNA reads TGCGCCAGCAGCCAAGATACGACAGCAACTAATGAAAAACTGTTTTTT.

The V and J genes are TRBV4-1 and TRBJ1-4; perhaps TRBD1 as D (5 bases). Germline CDR1 is MGHRA and CDR2 is YSYEKL. Trimming stripped 1 base from V and 2 bases from J, with 8 bases between. This CDR3 spans 15 amino acids. The CDR3 DNA reads TGCGCCAGCAGCCAAGGAGGGGTCACTAATGAAAAACTGTTTTTT. Protein product: CASSQGGVTNEKLFF.

This clone was seen once. This chain connects TRBV2 to TRBJ1-3; no definite D call. The CDR3 runs 12 residues. Between the trimmed V and J ends, which lost 11 bases and 0 bases, there was a span of 8 bases. In germline, CDR1 is SNHLY, CDR2 FYNNEI. The CDR3 is CAAGSSGNTIYF. CDR3 DNA sequence: TGTGCCGCGGGCAGCTCTGGAAACACCATATATTTT. Full variable domain (rest looked up from reference TRBV2 and TRBJ1-3): EPEVTQTPSHQVTQMGQEVILRCVPISNHLYFYWYRQILGQKVEFLVSFYNNEISEKSEIFDDQFSVERPDGSNFTLKIRSTKLEDSAMYFCAAGSSGNTIYFGEGSWLTVV.